These 10 T cell receptor beta chains were all obtained from the same sample, sequenced in a study of cytomegalovirus exposure and HLA in healthy donors listed by TCRdb under 2017. The library was generated by the immunoSEQ multiplex PCR assay. For the multiplex PCR, a mixture combining 60 forward primers for TCR Vbeta segments and 13 reverse primers for TCR Jbeta segments was used. TCRdb carries this immuneACCESS record with in-frame sequences only. Its versions omit some clonotypes, under half of them owing to an unresolved V gene in the studies checked, with the rest unexplained. This sample has fewer than 200,000 clones in its table, and roughly 79% of those were observed once. The ten largest clonotypes hold 13% of the sample. Sequencing was performed on PBMCs. All receptors derive from a woman aged 45-60 years in good health and CMV-seronegative.

The V and J genes are TRBV9 and TRBJ2-1; 9 bases map to TRBD2. Germline-derived CDR1 and CDR2 are SGDLS and YYNGEE. The CDR3 length is 14 residues. Losses at the gene ends were 0 bases for V and 8 bases for J; bases not matched to a gene: 3. The CDR3 is CASSVDSGSDEQFF. CDR3 bases: TGTGCCAGCAGCGTAGATAGCGGGAGCGATGAGCAGTTCTTC.

V is TRBV27 and J is TRBJ1-2; a possible D gene is TRBD1 (6 bases). This CDR3 has 13 residues. The ends were cut back, 5 bases at V and 8 bases at J, with 15 bases in the middle. CDR1 and CDR2 from the germline V gene are MNHEY and SMNVEV (reference sequence). CDR3 in amino acids: CASSEDSSGGYTF. Written as DNA, the CDR3 is TGTGCCAGCAGTGAGGACAGCTCGGGGGGCTACACCTTC.

The V gene is TRBV5-4, the J gene TRBJ1-1; 9 bases match TRBD1. J gave up 5 bases and V 4 bases, and 6 bases lay outside the gene matches. CDR1 is SGHNT, CDR2 YYREEE, per germline (reference sequence). CDR3 length equals 14 residues. The CDR3 here is CASSLTGGVTEAFF. In nucleotides, the CDR3 is TGTGCCAGCAGCCTGACAGGGGGTGTTACTGAAGCTTTCTTT. The whole variable domain, filled in from reference TRBV5-4 and TRBJ1-1, reads ETGVTQSPTHLIKTRGQQVTLRCSSQSGHNTVSWYQQALGQGPQFIFQYYREEENGRGNFPPRFSGLQFPNYSSELNVNALELDDSALYLCASSLTGGVTEAFFGQGTRLTVV.

This chain uses TRBV18 with TRBJ1-2; TRBD1 is a possible D gene (6 bases). The ends were cut back, 3 bases at V and 7 bases at J, with 15 bases in the middle. The CDR3 has 14 amino acids. The V gene's germline CDR1 is KGHSH and CDR2 LQKENI. The CDR3, as DNA: TGTGCCAGCTCACCTAACAAGGGGGTGGCTGGCTACACCTTC. Its protein is CASSPNKGVAGYTF.

This rearrangement joins TRBV28 to TRBJ2-3; no definite D call. The CDR3 contains 14 residues. The germline CDR1 and CDR2 sequences are MDHEN and SYDVKM. Trimming removed 11 bases from V and 4 bases from J, with 19 bases in between. CDR3 protein: CASRGDAVADTQYF. Written as DNA, the CDR3 is TGTGCCTCCCGAGGCGACGCCGTGGCAGATACGCAGTATTTT.

This clone has just one count. The CDR3 reads CSVPPGQGTHYGYTF. CDR3 bases: TGCAGCGTGCCCCCGGGACAGGGAACCCACTATGGCTACACCTTC. The rearrangement links TRBV29-1 to TRBJ1-2, with TRBD1 identical over 9 bases. This CDR3 is built from 15 residues. Germline CDR1 and CDR2: SQVTM and ANQGSEA. V shed 6 bases, J shed 3 bases, and the junction held 11 bases outside the gene matches.

This clone was seen a single time. The rearrangement joins TRBV5-4 to TRBJ2-1, with 7 bases fitting TRBD2. Germline CDR1 and CDR2: SGHNT and YYREEE (reference sequence). The CDR3 sequence is 15 residues long. The trim removed 1 base at V and 2 bases at J, leaving 3 bases unmatched. Here the CDR3 reads CASSLRRETYNEQFF. CDR3 nucleotide sequence: TGTGCCAGCAGCTTGAGGCGGGAGACCTACAATGAGCAGTTCTTC.

This clone appeared a few times. J is TRBJ2-7 and V is TRBV5-5, with 9 positions matching TRBD1. With 4 bases clipped from V and 1 base from J, the junction kept 6 bases outside the gene matches. Germline values: CDR1 SGHKS, CDR2 YYEKEE (reference sequence). The CDR3 consists of 15 residues. CDR3: CASSPRTGASYEQYF. The CDR3 nucleotides are TGTGCCAGCAGCCCTAGGACAGGGGCGTCCTACGAGCAGTACTTC.

This chain joins TRBV11-2 and TRBJ2-1, with TRBD2 matching over 9 bases. Germline assignment: CDR1 SGHAT and CDR2 FQNNGV. J was trimmed by 4 bases and V by 2 bases; bases with no gene match: 6. The CDR3 has 16 amino acids. Here the CDR3 DNA reads TGTGCCAGCAGCTTACGACTAGCGGAGGCTTACAATGAGCAGTTCTTC. Translation: CASSLRLAEAYNEQFF.

The rearrangement joins TRBV10-2 to TRBJ2-5, with 13 bases matching TRBD2. Germline CDR1 and CDR2: WSHSY and SAAADI. CDR3 length: 15 amino acids. The ends lost 7 bases at V and 4 bases at J; junction bases unmatched: 6. This CDR3 is CASKTSGGLRETQYF. CDR3 bases: TGCGCCAGCAAGACTAGCGGGGGGCTTAGAGAGACCCAGTACTTC.